Listed below are T cell receptor beta chains from one sample, sequenced in a study of CD8+ T cells in alopecia areata. Some clones are missing from TCRdb's copy, which holds only in-frame ones; the method was immunoSEQ multiplex PCR. The data show about 69,000 clones, roughly 60% seen once. Specimen: CD8+ T cells sorted from blood, collected at week 0. The origin of the receptors is a human donor with alopecia areata. The CDR3 runs from the conserved cysteine through the conserved F or W. D genes are given only for firm matches. Size tells how often a clone was seen (once, few, many) or the class of an expanded clone, and some rows leave it out.

V gene	clone size	CDR3 length	J gene	D gene	CDR3 protein	CDR3 DNA
TRBV13	.	15	TRBJ1-3	.	CASSLGQPTGNTIYF	TGTGCCAGCAGCTTAGGCCAGCCAACTGGAAACACCATATATTTT
TRBV11-2	.	15	TRBJ2-5	TRBD2	CASSPGTTSRETQYF	TGTGCCAGCAGCCCCGGGACTACTTCTAGAGAGACCCAGTACTTC
TRBV28	.	19	TRBJ2-7	TRBD2	CASSLRSIAGTPEAHEQYF	TGTGCCAGCAGTTTGAGGTCGATAGCGGGAACCCCTGAGGCGCACGAGCAGTACTTC
TRBV27	few	14	TRBJ2-2	.	CASRIGSGPGELFF	TGTGCCAGCAGAATTGGGAGTGGACCCGGGGAGCTGTTTTTT
TRBV14	few	16	TRBJ1-3	.	CASSQDRNNPRGDIYF	TGTGCCAGCAGCCAAGATCGGAACAACCCCCGTGGGGACATATATTTT
TRBV30	.	13	TRBJ2-1	TRBD2	CAWSAAGGNEQFF	TGTGCCTGGAGTGCGGCGGGAGGGAATGAGCAGTTCTTC
TRBV2	few	12	TRBJ2-2	.	CASRAVSGELFF	TGTGCCAGCAGGGCAGTTTCCGGGGAGCTGTTTTTT
TRBV10-3	.	12	TRBJ2-3	TRBD1	CAIWDRRDTQYF	TGTGCCATCTGGGACAGGAGGGATACGCAGTATTTT
TRBV27	.	13	TRBJ1-5	.	CASSLGGRQPQHF	TGTGCCAGCAGTTTAGGGGGGCGGCAGCCCCAGCATTTT
TRBV27	.	13	TRBJ2-7	TRBD1	CASSLTGVYEQYF	TGTGCCAGCAGTTTGACAGGGGTCTACGAGCAGTACTTC
TRBV30	.	14	TRBJ2-1	TRBD1	CAWSVTGGYNEQFF	TGTGCCTGGAGTGTAACAGGGGGCTACAATGAGCAGTTCTTC
TRBV5-1	.	12	TRBJ2-7	.	CASSTDFYEQYF	TGCGCCAGCAGCACGGACTTCTACGAGCAGTACTTC
TRBV15	.	17	TRBJ1-1	.	CATSRDDPRGPNTEAFF	TGTGCCACCAGCAGAGATGACCCGAGGGGACCGAACACTGAAGCTTTCTTT
TRBV9	.	17	TRBJ2-6	TRBD1	CASSAHRGHSGANVLTF	TGTGCCAGCAGCGCGCACAGGGGGCACTCTGGGGCCAACGTCCTGACTTTC
TRBV5-1	.	15	TRBJ2-1	TRBD2	CASSMELAVHNEQFF	TGCGCCAGCAGCATGGAACTAGCGGTCCACAATGAGCAGTTCTTC
TRBV7-9	.	17	TRBJ2-7	TRBD2	CASSLGPRLAASYEQYF	TGTGCCAGCAGCTTAGGGCCGCGACTAGCGGCCTCCTACGAGCAGTACTTC
TRBV29-1	few	12	TRBJ1-2	.	CSGRASGYGYTF	TGCAGCGGCCGGGCCTCCGGCTATGGCTACACCTTC
TRBV15	.	14	TRBJ1-1	.	CATSRATGNTEAFF	TGTGCCACCAGCAGAGCAACAGGGAACACTGAAGCTTTCTTT
TRBV27	.	14	TRBJ2-5	.	CASSLGLQQETQYF	TGTGCCAGCAGTTTAGGGTTGCAGCAAGAGACCCAGTACTTC
TRBV27	.	15	TRBJ2-3	TRBD2	CASSPSSGSPDTQYF	TGTGCCAGCAGTCCGTCTAGCGGGAGCCCAGATACGCAGTATTTT
TRBV2	few	14	TRBJ2-1	.	CASSDRESRNEQFF	TGTGCCAGCAGTGACAGGGAGAGTAGAAATGAGCAGTTCTTC
TRBV5-1	.	15	TRBJ1-3	.	CASSLDTHSGNTIYF	TGCGCCAGCAGCTTGGACACACACTCTGGAAACACCATATATTTT
TRBV15	.	15	TRBJ2-1	TRBD2	CATSGTSGPYNEQFF	TGTGCCACCAGCGGGACTAGCGGGCCCTACAATGAGCAGTTCTTC
TRBV5-1	.	14	TRBJ2-5	.	CASSLGSSQETQYF	TGCGCCAGCAGCCTGGGGTCAAGCCAAGAGACCCAGTACTTC
TRBV5-6	.	15	TRBJ1-2	.	CASSFLQGRDYGYTF	TGTGCCAGCAGCTTCTTACAGGGAAGGGACTATGGCTACACCTTC
TRBV7-9	.	13	TRBJ2-4	.	CASSLPGSGIQYF	TGTGCCAGCAGCTTACCAGGGAGTGGCATTCAGTACTTC
TRBV28	.	16	TRBJ2-3	TRBD2	CASSLLLAGAEDTQYF	TGTGCCAGCAGTTTACTACTAGCGGGAGCGGAAGATACGCAGTATTTT
TRBV27	.	17	TRBJ2-6	TRBD1	CASSRQGWYSGANVLTF	TGTGCCAGCAGTCGACAGGGGTGGTACTCTGGGGCCAACGTCCTGACTTTC
TRBV7-9	few	14	TRBJ1-1	.	CASSLGTGNTEAFF	TGTGCCAGCAGCTTAGGGACGGGGAACACTGAAGCTTTCTTT
TRBV7-9	few	16	TRBJ2-6	.	CASSLGPTSGANVLTF	TGTGCCAGCAGCTTGGGGCCTACCTCTGGGGCCAACGTCCTGACTTTC
TRBV5-1	.	14	TRBJ1-2	.	CASTGGNSDYGYTF	TGCGCCAGCACTGGAGGTAACAGTGACTATGGCTACACCTTC
TRBV11-2	few	15	TRBJ2-7	.	CASSRSDRFPYEQYF	TGTGCCAGCAGCCGATCCGACAGGTTCCCCTACGAGCAGTACTTC
TRBV29-1	.	14	TRBJ2-1	TRBD2	CSVMDAGGRDEQFF	TGCAGCGTCATGGACGCGGGGGGGCGAGATGAGCAGTTCTTC
TRBV27	.	13	TRBJ1-5	.	CASSFSGNQPQHF	TGTGCCAGCAGTTTTTCAGGGAATCAGCCCCAGCATTTT
TRBV29-1	.	12	TRBJ2-2	.	CSVGTGTGELFF	TGCAGCGTTGGAACGGGCACCGGGGAGCTGTTTTTT
TRBV10-3	few	16	TRBJ2-1	.	CAISESGGALYNEQFF	TGTGCCATCAGTGAGTCCGGGGGAGCACTGTACAATGAGCAGTTCTTC
TRBV7-9	.	13	TRBJ2-7	.	CASSAGLSYEQYF	TGTGCCAGCAGCGCGGGGCTCTCCTACGAGCAGTACTTC
TRBV9	.	17	TRBJ2-5	TRBD2	CASSVVGLAGGQETQYF	TGTGCCAGCAGCGTAGTAGGGCTAGCGGGGGGCCAAGAGACCCAGTACTTC
TRBV2	.	18	TRBJ1-4	.	CASRRRGGPSQGNEKLFF	TGTGCCAGCAGGAGGAGGGGAGGGCCTTCTCAGGGAAATGAAAAACTGTTTTTT
TRBV27	.	13	TRBJ1-1	.	CASSLFGRAEAFF	TGTGCCAGCAGTTTATTTGGCAGGGCCGAAGCTTTCTTT
TRBV7-2	.	12	TRBJ1-5	.	CASSHRNQPQHF	TGTGCCAGCAGCCACCGCAATCAGCCCCAGCATTTT
TRBV9	.	14	TRBJ2-5	.	CASSPGWGQETQYF	TGTGCCAGCAGTCCCGGTTGGGGGCAAGAGACCCAGTACTTC
TRBV2	.	11	TRBJ1-3	.	CASRTGNTIYF	TGTGCCAGCAGGACCGGAAACACCATATATTTT
TRBV5-6	.	12	TRBJ1-2	.	CASSLEGDGYTF	TGTGCCAGCAGCTTGGAAGGGGATGGCTACACCTTC
TRBV9	.	16	TRBJ2-3	.	CASSPLQGGGPDTQYF	TGTGCCAGCAGCCCTCTTCAGGGGGGCGGCCCAGATACGCAGTATTTT
TRBV5-1	.	14	TRBJ2-1	.	CASSLEGGHNEQFF	TGCGCCAGCAGCTTGGAAGGCGGTCACAATGAGCAGTTCTTC
TRBV29-1	few	18	TRBJ2-6	TRBD1	CSVEDIPDRGHGANVLTF	TGCAGCGTTGAAGATATTCCGGACAGGGGGCATGGGGCCAACGTCCTGACTTTC
TRBV28	many	14	TRBJ2-5	.	CASSLPTGLKTQYF	TGTGCCAGCAGTTTACCCACAGGGTTGAAGACCCAGTACTTC
TRBV6-5	.	14	TRBJ1-1	.	CASSYSDTNTEAFF	TGTGCCAGCAGTTACTCGGACACTAACACTGAAGCTTTCTTT
TRBV28	few	14	TRBJ1-3	.	CASSLAGMGNTIYF	TGTGCCAGCAGTTTGGCCGGGATGGGCAACACCATATATTTT
TRBV5-1	.	10	TRBJ1-2	.	CASSVGSYTF	TGTGCCAGCAGCGTTGGAAGCTACACCTTC
TRBV25-1	.	17	TRBJ1-2	TRBD1	CASSGLQGKGQREGYTF	TGTGCCAGCAGTGGGTTACAGGGGAAGGGGCAGCGTGAAGGCTACACCTTC
TRBV28	.	14	TRBJ2-3	.	CASSGGPGTDTQYF	TGTGCCAGCAGTGGGGGGCCGGGCACAGATACGCAGTATTTT
TRBV30	.	13	TRBJ2-3	.	CAWTSVYTDTQYF	TGTGCCTGGACTAGCGTATACACAGATACGCAGTATTTT
TRBV28	.	15	TRBJ2-1	TRBD2	CASSRGTIGYNEQFF	TGTGCCAGCTCCCGGGGGACTATTGGATACAATGAGCAGTTCTTC